This is a list of T cell receptor beta chains from one sample in a study of human T cells and chemical hapten exposure. TCRdb used MiXCR to reprocess the RACE reads, holding one entry per CDR3 protein. The sample yields under 50,000 distinct CDR3 sequences, 3.7% seen once. Sequencing input: whole blood. The receptors come from a human donor in good health. Some clones in this sample may be carry-over from other donors' samples. CDR3s include the opening cysteine and the closing phenylalanine or tryptophan. D genes are given only for firm matches. Not every row has a clone size; where given, it reads once, few, many or a size class.

v_gene: TRBV12-3/TRBV12-4; abundance: many; d_gene: .; j_gene: TRBJ1-2; CDR3nt: TGTGCCAGCAGTTTAGGACAGATTGGCTACACCTTC; CDR3aa: CASSLGQIGYTF
v_gene: TRBV28; abundance: .; d_gene: .; j_gene: TRBJ1-6; CDR3nt: TGTGCCAGCAGTGCCACTCCGGGGGATTCACCCCTCCACTTT; CDR3aa: CASSATPGDSPLHF
v_gene: TRBV28; abundance: many; d_gene: .; j_gene: TRBJ2-7; CDR3nt: TGTGCCAGCAGTTTATCCGAGATAAAGCAGTACTTC; CDR3aa: CASSLSEIKQYF
v_gene: TRBV9; abundance: many; d_gene: .; j_gene: TRBJ2-3; CDR3nt: TGTGCCAGCAGCCCAGAACCGGGGGCCACAGATACGCAGTATTTT; CDR3aa: CASSPEPGATDTQYF
v_gene: TRBV29-1; abundance: many; d_gene: TRBD1; j_gene: TRBJ1-5; CDR3nt: TGCAGCGTGCAGGGGGGCGGTAGCAATCAGCCCCAGCATTTT; CDR3aa: CSVQGGGSNQPQHF
v_gene: TRBV12-3/TRBV12-4; abundance: medium-sized; d_gene: .; j_gene: TRBJ1-1; CDR3nt: TGTGCCAGCATCGCGGCGCAGGGAAGAACTGAAGCTTTCTTT; CDR3aa: CASIAAQGRTEAFF
v_gene: TRBV27; abundance: .; d_gene: TRBD1; j_gene: TRBJ1-5; CDR3nt: TGTGCCAGCAGTCCAGGGACAGGAAATAGCAATCAGCCCCAGCATTTT; CDR3aa: CASSPGTGNSNQPQHF
v_gene: TRBV15; abundance: many; d_gene: .; j_gene: TRBJ2-3; CDR3nt: TGTGCCACCAGCAGAGATCGTTTCACAGATACGCAGTATTTT; CDR3aa: CATSRDRFTDTQYF
v_gene: TRBV12-3/TRBV12-4; abundance: many; d_gene: .; j_gene: TRBJ1-5; CDR3nt: TGTGCCAGCAGTTTTGAGGGACGACAGCCCCAGCATTTT; CDR3aa: CASSFEGRQPQHF
v_gene: TRBV6-2/TRBV6-3; abundance: many; d_gene: .; j_gene: TRBJ2-1; CDR3nt: TGTGCCAGCAGGACAGGTGGGGGAGGAGGCAATGAGCAGTTCTTC; CDR3aa: CASRTGGGGGNEQFF
v_gene: TRBV28; abundance: many; d_gene: .; j_gene: TRBJ2-7; CDR3nt: TGTGCCAGCAGTTTAAGCCCGCCGGCCGAGCTGAACTTC; CDR3aa: CASSLSPPAELNF
v_gene: TRBV6-5; abundance: many; d_gene: .; j_gene: TRBJ1-4; CDR3nt: TGTGCCAGCAGTTATGGGGTCTGGGATAATGAAAAACTGTTTTTT; CDR3aa: CASSYGVWDNEKLFF
v_gene: TRBV3-1; abundance: .; d_gene: .; j_gene: TRBJ2-5; CDR3nt: TGTGCCAGCAGCCAAGATCCCCCGGGACCCAGAGTAGAGACCCAGTACTTC; CDR3aa: CASSQDPPGPRVETQYF
v_gene: TRBV29-1; abundance: .; d_gene: .; j_gene: TRBJ2-1; CDR3nt: TGCAGCGTTGGGGCCATCAATGAGCAGTTCTTC; CDR3aa: CSVGAINEQFF
v_gene: TRBV5-8; abundance: many; d_gene: TRBD2; j_gene: TRBJ2-1; CDR3nt: TGTGCCAGCAGCGCGAGACTAGCGGGAGGGCCCCTTGGGTTCTTC; CDR3aa: CASSARLAGGPLGFF
v_gene: TRBV29-1; abundance: .; d_gene: .; j_gene: TRBJ1-1; CDR3nt: TGCAGCGTTGAGGTCAGACTGAACACTGAAGCTTTCTTT; CDR3aa: CSVEVRLNTEAFF
v_gene: TRBV7-2; abundance: .; d_gene: .; j_gene: TRBJ2-3; CDR3nt: TGTGTCAGCAGCCGGGCTACGGGTACGCAGTATTTT; CDR3aa: CVSSRATGTQYF
v_gene: TRBV6-5; abundance: many; d_gene: .; j_gene: TRBJ1-2; CDR3nt: TGTGCCAGCAGTTACTCAGGCAGCCTCTATGGCTACACCTTC; CDR3aa: CASSYSGSLYGYTF
v_gene: TRBV29-1; abundance: many; d_gene: .; j_gene: TRBJ1-5; CDR3nt: TGCAGCGTTTTAGAGGGTCGCCATCAGCCCCAGCATTTT; CDR3aa: CSVLEGRHQPQHF
v_gene: TRBV14; abundance: many; d_gene: TRBD1; j_gene: TRBJ2-1; CDR3nt: TGTGCCAGCAGCCAAGTGAAAATAACAGGGGGCTTGAATGAGCAGTTCTTC; CDR3aa: CASSQVKITGGLNEQFF
v_gene: TRBV20-1; abundance: many; d_gene: .; j_gene: TRBJ1-1; CDR3nt: TGCAGCGCACATAGACAGTCCGCTCTAACTGAAGCTTTCTTT; CDR3aa: CSAHRQSALTEAFF
v_gene: TRBV20-1; abundance: many; d_gene: TRBD2; j_gene: TRBJ2-1; CDR3nt: TGCAGTGCTAGAGATGTAAGACTAGCGGGGCGATACAATGAGCAGTTCTTC; CDR3aa: CSARDVRLAGRYNEQFF
v_gene: TRBV6-5; abundance: many; d_gene: TRBD1; j_gene: TRBJ2-7; CDR3nt: TGTGCCAGCAAGCGGACAGGGGCCTACGAGCAGTACTTC; CDR3aa: CASKRTGAYEQYF
v_gene: TRBV5-6; abundance: many; d_gene: .; j_gene: TRBJ1-1; CDR3nt: TGTGCCAGCAGCTTCCCGACAGTTCCCTTGGGAGAGAACACTGAAGCTTTCTTT; CDR3aa: CASSFPTVPLGENTEAFF
v_gene: TRBV20-1; abundance: many; d_gene: TRBD1; j_gene: TRBJ2-7; CDR3nt: TGCAGTGCTAGAGGCCCCGGGACAGGGTCCTACGAGCAGTACTTC; CDR3aa: CSARGPGTGSYEQYF
v_gene: TRBV12-3/TRBV12-4; abundance: few; d_gene: .; j_gene: TRBJ1-5; CDR3nt: TGTGCCAGCAGTCGAGGACAGTATCAGCCCCAGCATTTT; CDR3aa: CASSRGQYQPQHF
v_gene: TRBV19; abundance: many; d_gene: .; j_gene: TRBJ1-1; CDR3nt: TGTGCCAGTAGTATCGGGGTCAGCGGAAATTTTTTT; CDR3aa: CASSIGVSGNFF
v_gene: TRBV10-3; abundance: many; d_gene: .; j_gene: TRBJ1-2; CDR3nt: TGTGCCATCAGCGAAACCCTAGGGGGGTATGGCTACACCTTC; CDR3aa: CAISETLGGYGYTF
v_gene: TRBV29-1; abundance: few; d_gene: .; j_gene: TRBJ1-5; CDR3nt: TGCAGCGCCCTCCTTGAAGGACAGCCCCAGCATTTT; CDR3aa: CSALLEGQPQHF
v_gene: TRBV11-2; abundance: many; d_gene: .; j_gene: TRBJ2-3; CDR3nt: TGTGCCAGCAGCTTAGCTGGGCAGGGGGATACGCAGTATTTT; CDR3aa: CASSLAGQGDTQYF
v_gene: TRBV5-6; abundance: .; d_gene: TRBD1; j_gene: TRBJ2-1; CDR3nt: TGTGCCAGCAGCGCTCCGGGACAGGGGGTCGATGAGCAGTTCTTC; CDR3aa: CASSAPGQGVDEQFF
v_gene: TRBV3-1; abundance: many; d_gene: .; j_gene: TRBJ2-1; CDR3nt: TGTGCCAGCAGCCAAGATCTAGAATATGAGCAGTTCTTC; CDR3aa: CASSQDLEYEQFF
v_gene: TRBV5-1; abundance: many; d_gene: TRBD2; j_gene: TRBJ2-7; CDR3nt: TGCGCCAGCAGCTTGGGGGCTAGCGGCCCTTCCTACGAGCAGTACTTC; CDR3aa: CASSLGASGPSYEQYF
v_gene: TRBV6-4; abundance: many; d_gene: .; j_gene: TRBJ2-3; CDR3nt: TGTGCCAGCAGTGACTTTGGCGCCAGCACAGATACGCAGTATTTT; CDR3aa: CASSDFGASTDTQYF
v_gene: TRBV3-1; abundance: many; d_gene: .; j_gene: TRBJ2-1; CDR3nt: TGTGCCAGCAGCCAAGAATTGGGTAGTGAGCAGTTCTTC; CDR3aa: CASSQELGSEQFF